Following are 23 T cell receptor beta chains from one sample sequenced in a study of T cell responses to AZD1222 COVID-19 vaccine. Sequencing used immunoSEQ multiplex PCR; TCRdb keeps in-frame clones, though not all of them. This sample has some 130,000 clones, with over 90% found just once. The material sequenced was peripheral blood, taken on day 0 of AZD1222 vaccination. The receptors stem from an adult in good health.

This sequence joins TRBV6-2 or TRBV6-3 and TRBJ1-5, with D unresolved. V was shortened by 5 bases and J by 2 bases, with 7 bases between the two germline ends. The germline V gene encodes CDR1 MNHEY and CDR2 SVGEGT. This CDR3 contains 13 residues. The chain's CDR3 is CASSDRGNQPQHF. The DNA for the CDR3 is TGTGCCAGCAGTGACCGGGGCAATCAGCCCCAGCATTTT.

The chain carries TRBV6-1 and TRBJ1-2, with D perhaps TRBD1 (6 bases). Germline-derived CDR1 and CDR2 are MNHNS and SASEGT. Between the trimmed V and J ends, which lost 0 bases and 5 bases, there was a span of 10 bases. This CDR3 has 14 amino acids. This chain's CDR3 is CASSEAEQGYGYTF. The CDR3 DNA is TGTGCCAGCAGTGAAGCAGAACAGGGATATGGCTACACCTTC.

This chain uses TRBV29-1 with TRBJ2-3; 9 bases are a match to TRBD2. Germline V gene data show CDR1 as SQVTM and CDR2 as ANQGSEA. This CDR3 is 13 amino acids long. V trimming: 5 bases; J trimming: 6 bases; junction bases outside the gene matches: 6. This chain's CDR3 is CSVRLAGPDTQYF. DNA for the CDR3: TGCAGCGTTAGGCTAGCGGGACCCGATACGCAGTATTTT.

The gene calls are TRBV19 and TRBJ1-5; no reliable D call. Trimming stripped 4 bases from V and 0 bases from J, with 19 bases between. This CDR3 spans 18 amino acids. Germline CDR1 and CDR2: LNHDA and SQIVND (reference sequence). CDR3 loop: CASSNGWQSSYSNQPQHF. The CDR3 region has the DNA TGTGCCAGTAGTAATGGGTGGCAGTCCTCCTATAGCAATCAGCCCCAGCATTTT.

The chain couples TRBV14 to TRBJ2-7; TRBD2 matches 12 bases. V was clipped by 6 bases and J by 2 bases; unmatched bases: 5. Germline V lookup: CDR1 SGHDN, CDR2 FVKESK. The CDR3 has 15 residues. CDR3 in amino acids: CASRPSGGDPYEQYF. CDR3 coding DNA: TGTGCCAGCAGACCTAGCGGGGGGGACCCCTACGAGCAGTACTTC.

This clone was counted a single time. This chain joins TRBV7-9 and TRBJ2-1; 8 nucleotides align to TRBD1. This CDR3 comprises 12 residues. V was pared by 6 bases and J by 8 bases, with 3 bases of the junction left unmatched. Germline-derived CDR1 and CDR2 are SEHNR and FQNEAQ (reference sequence). As DNA, the CDR3 is TGTGCCAGCAGTCTACAGGGGGATGAGCAGTTCTTC. Its protein product is CASSLQGDEQFF.

The genes are TRBV10-3 and TRBJ1-2, with TRBD1 as a possible D gene (6 bases). The V gene lost 7 bases and the J gene lost 4 bases, with 16 bases spanning the gap. This CDR3 spans 14 amino acids. Germline loops: CDR1 ENHRY, CDR2 SYGVKD. This CDR3 is CAITRTEFAYGYTF. In DNA, the CDR3 is TGTGCCATCACGAGGACAGAATTCGCCTATGGCTACACCTTC.

The chain combines TRBV12-3 or TRBV12-4 with TRBJ1-1; D remains ambiguous. The CDR3 contains 13 residues. The germline V and J ends were trimmed by 5 bases and 7 bases, with 14 bases remaining between them. CDR3 protein: CASSRETSGEAFF. CDR3 bases: TGTGCCAGCAGTCGGGAGACAAGTGGTGAAGCTTTCTTT.

This chain connects TRBV6-5 to TRBJ2-7; D is uncertain. This CDR3 spans 12 amino acids. Trimming left V 8 bases short and J 9 bases short, with 17 bases between. Germline loops: CDR1 MNHEY, CDR2 SVGAGI. The CDR3 reads CASSFKDLGQYF. The DNA of the CDR3 is TGTGCCAGCTCCTTCAAGGACCTCGGGCAGTACTTC.

V gene TRBV12-5 combines with J gene TRBJ1-4, with D possibly being TRBD1 (6 bases). Germline V gives CDR1 LGHNT, CDR2 FRNRAP. The CDR3 contains 16 residues. V lost 4 bases, J lost 0 bases, and 12 bases lay in between. The CDR3 DNA reads TGTGCTAGTGGTTCCGGACAGATGGCAACTAATGAAAAACTGTTTTTT. It encodes CASGSGQMATNEKLFF.

Points on this clone: The same CDR3 arises from other DNA sequences in this sample as well. CDR3 sequence reads: CASSYRGQGSYEQYF. The CDR3 DNA sequence: TGTGCCAGCAGTTACAGGGGACAGGGTAGTTACGAGCAGTACTTC. J is TRBJ2-7 and V is TRBV6-5; 9 bases agree with TRBD1. Trimming cost V 2 bases and J 4 bases; bases outside gene matches: 6. The germline gives CDR1 MNHEY, CDR2 SVGAGI. The CDR3 is 15 residues long.

Here the CDR3 reads CAWSMEGQPQHF. The CDR3 DNA reads as TGTGCCTGGAGTATGGAGGGACAGCCCCAGCATTTT. The V and J genes are TRBV30 and TRBJ1-5; no clear D gene. Per the germline V gene, CDR1 is GTSNPN and CDR2 is SVGIG (reference sequence). The ends were cut back, 2 bases at V and 7 bases at J, with 9 bases in the middle. The CDR3 runs to 12 residues.

The chain uses TRBV5-1 and TRBJ1-2, with TRBD1 as a possible D gene (5 bases). V lost 1 base, J lost 2 bases, and 9 bases lay in between. Germline V gene data show CDR1 as SGHRS and CDR2 as YFSETQ. The CDR3 runs to 14 residues. CDR3 in amino acids: CASSLRTPNYGYTF. The DNA for the CDR3 is TGCGCCAGCAGCTTGAGGACACCAAACTATGGCTACACCTTC. Looking up the rest from reference TRBV5-1 and TRBJ1-2 gives the full variable domain: KAGVTQTPRYLIKTRGQQVTLSCSPISGHRSVSWYQQTPGQGLQFLFEYFSETQRNKGNFPGRFSGRQFSNSRSEMNVSTLELGDSALYLCASSLRTPNYGYTFGSGTRLTVV.

The rearrangement links TRBV18 to TRBJ1-1; possible D gene TRBD1, 5 bases. Germline values: CDR1 KGHSH, CDR2 LQKENI. The V end was cut by 2 bases, the J end by 2 bases, with 9 bases between. The CDR3 is made up of 14 amino acids. The CDR3 reads CASSPNGGNTEAFF. In DNA form, the CDR3 reads TGTGCCAGCTCACCAAACGGGGGAAACACTGAAGCTTTCTTT.

This chain uses TRBV11-2 with TRBJ2-5; D is uncertain. Between the trimmed V and J ends, which lost 1 base and 1 base, there was a span of 13 bases. The germline CDR1 and CDR2 sequences are SGHAT and FQNNGV. This CDR3 is built from 16 residues. CDR3 coding DNA: TGTGCCAGCAGCTTAGTTGCGTTGGCGACCCAAGAGACCCAGTACTTC. It translates to CASSLVALATQETQYF.

This clone was observed a single time. The chain is built from TRBV18 and TRBJ1-5, with 7 bases lining up with TRBD1. Germline CDR1 and CDR2: KGHSH and LQKENI. This CDR3 is 14 amino acids long. Trimming cost V 4 bases and J 7 bases; bases outside gene matches: 7. The CDR3 nucleotides are TGTGCCAGCTCACAAGGACAGGAAGGGCAGCCCCAGCATTTT. It yields the protein CASSQGQEGQPQHF.

This chain uses TRBV7-2 with TRBJ1-2; unclear D gene. Germline lookup yields CDR1 SGHTA and CDR2 FQGNSA. The V end was cut by 5 bases, the J end by 5 bases, with 9 bases between. This CDR3 has 12 residues. The DNA for the CDR3 is TGTGCCAGCAGCCCTTACACTTATGGCTACACCTTC. This sequence encodes CASSPYTYGYTF.

The chain combines TRBV3-1 (or the pseudogene TRBV3-2) with TRBJ1-5, with 8 bases matching TRBD1. This CDR3 is 14 amino acids long. The V gene end was trimmed by 4 bases and the J gene end by 4 bases; junction bases not matched to a gene: 3. Per the germline V gene, CDR1 is LGHDT and CDR2 is YNNKEL (reference sequence). The CDR3 sequence: CASSPGTGNQPQHF. CDR3 DNA: TGTGCCAGCAGCCCCGGGACAGGAAATCAGCCCCAGCATTTT.

CDR3 sequence: CASSQARGGNTEAFF. Here the CDR3 DNA reads TGTGCCAGCAGCCAGGCGCGGGGTGGTAACACTGAAGCTTTCTTT. V gene TRBV3-1 (or the pseudogene TRBV3-2) combines with J gene TRBJ1-1; D is unresolved. V dropped 3 bases and J dropped 2 bases, with 13 bases sitting between them. Germline V lookup: CDR1 LGHDT, CDR2 YNNKEL (reference sequence). The CDR3 runs to 15 residues.

The chain couples TRBV5-1 to TRBJ2-1; 8 bases agree with TRBD2. CDR3 size: 14 residues. Looked up from germline, CDR1 is SGHRS and CDR2 is YFSETQ. V shed 3 bases and J 2 bases; nucleotides not matched to a gene: 1. CDR3 in amino acids: CASSYSGAYNEQFF. CDR3 nucleotides: TGCGCCAGCAGCTATAGCGGGGCCTACAATGAGCAGTTCTTC.

The chain carries TRBV11-2 and TRBJ2-7; tentatively, D is TRBD1 (8 bases). V was trimmed by 8 bases and J by 3 bases, leaving 23 bases between them. This CDR3 region has 16 residues. Germline V CDR1 and CDR2: SGHAT, FQNNGV. For the CDR3, the DNA is TGTGCCAGCTGGGGAGGGGGCAGGGGGCAGCTCTACGAGCAGTACTTC. The encoded protein is CASWGGGRGQLYEQYF.

The CDR3 DNA reads as TGTGCCAGCAGCTTAGCAATTCCTGAGCAGTTCTTC. Its protein is CASSLAIPEQFF. V usage is TRBV7-2 and J usage is TRBJ2-1; unclear D gene. V was trimmed by 0 bases and J by 9 bases, leaving 6 bases between them. Germline V gives CDR1 SGHTA, CDR2 FQGNSA. This CDR3 is 12 amino acids long.

This sequence joins TRBV2 and TRBJ1-2; TRBD1 matches 7 bases. Germline V lookup: CDR1 SNHLY, CDR2 FYNNEI. J was trimmed by 5 bases and V by 10 bases; bases with no gene match: 16. The length of the CDR3 is 15 residues. This CDR3 reads CATTQGQAIFYGYTF. The CDR3 bases are TGTGCCACCACCCAAGGACAGGCGATCTTTTATGGCTACACCTTC.